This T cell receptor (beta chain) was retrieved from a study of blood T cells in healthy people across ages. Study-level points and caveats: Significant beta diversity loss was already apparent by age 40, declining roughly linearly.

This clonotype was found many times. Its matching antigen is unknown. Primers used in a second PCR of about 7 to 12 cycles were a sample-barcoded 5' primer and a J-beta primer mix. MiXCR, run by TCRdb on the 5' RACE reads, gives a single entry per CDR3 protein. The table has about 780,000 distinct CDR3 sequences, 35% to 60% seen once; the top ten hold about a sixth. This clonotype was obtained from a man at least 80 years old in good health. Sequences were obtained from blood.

The CDR3 nucleotides are TGCAGCGCCCCACTAGCGGGAGGTGGGCATGAGCAGTTCTTC. Its translation: CSAPLAGGGHEQFF. The chain joins TRBV29-1 to TRBJ2-1; 12 bases agree with TRBD2. CDR3 length: 14 residues. The germline V gene has CDR1 SQVTM and CDR2 ANQGSEA. Trimming removed 7 bases from V and 8 bases from J; junction bases left unmatched: 9.